This is a list of T cell receptor beta chains from one sample in a study of blood T cell repertoires in COVID-19. Here immunoSEQ multiplex PCR was the method, and the copy in TCRdb shows in-frame clones only, minus some. The table includes approximately 200,000 clones, 70% to 90% detected once. Material for sequencing was PBMCs or T cells enriched from blood (not recorded which). Receptors originate from a man aged 25 to 45 who had recovered from COVID-19. The CDR3 runs from the conserved cysteine through the conserved F or W. D genes are given only for firm matches. Expanded clones are given a class, and other clones once, few, many or no size at all.

d_call	v_call	j_call	cdr3_length	clone_size	cdr3_nt	cdr3_aa
TRBD2	TRBV18	TRBJ2-1	15	NA	TGTGCCAGCTCTCCGGGGGGAACTTCTTACAATGAGCAGTTCTTC	CASSPGGTSYNEQFF
NA	TRBV7-2	TRBJ1-5	14	NA	TGTGCCAGCAGCCCCCACTCGTCTGCTCAGCCCCAGCATTTT	CASSPHSSAQPQHF
TRBD1	TRBV9	TRBJ1-6	16	NA	TGTGCCAGCAGCGTTCAACCGGGACAGGTGAATTCACCCCTCCACTTT	CASSVQPGQVNSPLHF
NA	TRBV3-1/TRBV3-2	TRBJ1-1	14	once	TGTGCCAGCAGCCAAGATCGCGGGAGGGCTGAAGCTTTCTTT	CASSQDRGRAEAFF
TRBD2	TRBV4-1	TRBJ2-1	19	NA	TGCGCCAGCAGCCAAGAATGGGCTAGCGGGGCGAGCTCCTACAATGAGCAGTTCTTC	CASSQEWASGASSYNEQFF
TRBD1	TRBV6-2/TRBV6-3	TRBJ2-3	15	NA	TGTGCCAGCAGTTTACAGGGGCTCCGAATTAATACGCAGTATTTT	CASSLQGLRINTQYF
NA	TRBV11-2	TRBJ2-7	12	NA	TGTGCCAGCACCCCCACCTCGGGCGAGCAGTACTTC	CASTPTSGEQYF
NA	TRBV5-1	TRBJ2-1	16	NA	TGCGCCAGCCAATTCGGGCGGGGTAGCTCCTACAATGAGCAGTTCTTC	CASQFGRGSSYNEQFF
NA	TRBV27	TRBJ1-1	14	NA	TGTGCCAGCAGGCTACAGGGACATTCCACTGAAGCTTTCTTT	CASRLQGHSTEAFF
TRBD1	TRBV5-4	TRBJ1-1	16	NA	TGTGCCAGCAGTAAGGACAGGGGGTTGGTGTTGTCTGAAGCTTTCTTT	CASSKDRGLVLSEAFF
TRBD2	TRBV3-1/TRBV3-2	TRBJ2-3	16	few	TGTGCCAGCAGCGACAGCGGGAGATGGTACACAGATACGCAGTATTTT	CASSDSGRWYTDTQYF
NA	TRBV19	TRBJ1-3	17	NA	TGTGCCAGTAGTATAGGCGCAGGTCCACTCTCTGGAAACACCATATATTTT	CASSIGAGPLSGNTIYF
NA	TRBV28	TRBJ1-5	15	NA	TGTGCCAGCAGTACCCCTACAGGGTTCGGTCAGCCCCAGCATTTT	CASSTPTGFGQPQHF
NA	TRBV12-3/TRBV12-4	TRBJ2-1	11	NA	TGTGCCAGCAGCCCCGACAATGAGCAGTTCTTC	CASSPDNEQFF
NA	TRBV3-1/TRBV3-2	TRBJ1-2	16	NA	TGTGCCAGCAGCCAAGCGGGGGGGGATACAGCCTATGGCTACACCTTC	CASSQAGGDTAYGYTF
NA	TRBV7-9	TRBJ1-6	18	NA	TGTGCCAGCAGCCAACACGACAGGCGAGTATGGGCAGGTTCACCCCTCCACTTT	CASSQHDRRVWAGSPLHF
NA	TRBV5-1	TRBJ1-4	15	NA	TGCGCCAGCAGCTTGGGTGCAGGGTTGGGTGAAAAACTGTTTTTT	CASSLGAGLGEKLFF
NA	TRBV7-9	TRBJ2-7	15	NA	TGTGCCAGCAGCTTAAGTGGGGGCGACATCCACGAGCAGTACTTC	CASSLSGGDIHEQYF
TRBD1	TRBV5-1	TRBJ2-2	14	NA	TGCGCCAGCTCCGACAGGGTCAACACCGGGGAGCTGTTTTTT	CASSDRVNTGELFF
NA	TRBV2	TRBJ2-3	13	NA	TGTGCCAGCAGGCCCACAGGGCCAGATACGCAGTATTTT	CASRPTGPDTQYF
NA	TRBV18	TRBJ2-1	12	NA	TGTGCCAGCTCACCTATGGGGGCTGAGCAGTTCTTC	CASSPMGAEQFF
TRBD1	TRBV5-1	TRBJ1-2	13	NA	TGCGCCAGCAGCTTTAACGGACAGGCTGGCTACACCTTC	CASSFNGQAGYTF
NA	TRBV11-2	TRBJ1-1	15	NA	TGTGCCAGCAGCTTAGGGCCCGACAGAAACACTGAAGCTTTCTTT	CASSLGPDRNTEAFF
NA	TRBV6-5	TRBJ1-2	14	NA	TGTGCCAGCAGGAACCGGGACAAGGTCGATGGCTACACCTTC	CASRNRDKVDGYTF
NA	TRBV18	TRBJ1-3	16	NA	TGTGCCAGCTCACCAAACGAGGGCCGAGATGGAAACACCATATATTTT	CASSPNEGRDGNTIYF
TRBD1	TRBV19	TRBJ2-7	14	NA	TGTGCCAGTAGTGGGACAGGGAGTTTGTACGAGCAGTACTTC	CASSGTGSLYEQYF
TRBD2	TRBV9	TRBJ2-1	16	NA	TGTGCCAGCAGCGACCGACCAAGCGGGATACACAATGAGCAGTTCTTC	CASSDRPSGIHNEQFF
TRBD1	TRBV4-1	TRBJ1-4	15	NA	TGCGCCAGCAGGGGACAGGGGTTCAGTAGTGAAAAACTGTTTTTT	CASRGQGFSSEKLFF
NA	TRBV18	TRBJ1-1	15	NA	TGTGCCAGCTCACCAAGGGCGGGGGTTAACACTGAAGCTTTCTTT	CASSPRAGVNTEAFF
TRBD2	TRBV25-1	TRBJ2-5	15	NA	TGTGCCAGCAGTCTCATAGCGGGAACTGCAGAGACCCAGTACTTC	CASSLIAGTAETQYF
TRBD1	TRBV27	TRBJ1-2	14	NA	TGTGCCAGCAGTTTAGGGACAGGGAAGGGTGGCTACACCTTC	CASSLGTGKGGYTF
TRBD1	TRBV19	TRBJ1-2	14	NA	TGTGCCAGTAGTGAGGGACAGGGGGCGTACGGCTACACCTTC	CASSEGQGAYGYTF
TRBD1	TRBV7-3	TRBJ2-6	22	NA	TGTGCCAGCAGCTTAATCTCGGTGTGTGGGACAGGGGCCAGCTCTGGGGCCAACGTCCTGACTTTC	CASSLISVCGTGASSGANVLTF
TRBD1	TRBV6-5	TRBJ1-4	13	NA	TGTGCCAGCCAGGGGGTCAGGGGGGAAAAACTGTTTTTT	CASQGVRGEKLFF
TRBD2	TRBV7-6	TRBJ2-3	15	NA	TGTGCCAGCACAAAGTGGGGGGGTAGCACAGATACGCAGTATTTT	CASTKWGGSTDTQYF
TRBD2	TRBV27	TRBJ2-7	16	once	TGTGCCAGCAGTTTAGATCGGTCGGGGGGGATGGAGGAGCAGTACTTC	CASSLDRSGGMEEQYF
TRBD2	TRBV5-1	TRBJ2-1	17	NA	TGCGCCAGCAGCAATAGAGGAAGCGGGAGGTTCGACAATGAGCAGTTCTTC	CASSNRGSGRFDNEQFF
NA	TRBV4-2	TRBJ2-7	16	few	TGTGCCAGCAGCCCAGGTAGGGGTAGGGATTCCTACGAGCAGTACTTC	CASSPGRGRDSYEQYF
NA	TRBV5-1	TRBJ1-3	19	NA	TGCGCCAGCAGCTGGCCGGGGTTTGCGTTATACGACGAGGGAAACACCATATATTTT	CASSWPGFALYDEGNTIYF
TRBD2	TRBV10-1	TRBJ2-1	15	NA	TGCGCCACCGCGGGACTAGCGGGAGACGGTAATGAGCAGTTCTTC	CATAGLAGDGNEQFF
TRBD2	TRBV27	TRBJ2-7	15	NA	TGTGCCAGCAGTTTGGGTCTAGCGGGAGAGGACGAGCAGTACTTC	CASSLGLAGEDEQYF
NA	TRBV4-1	TRBJ2-1	16	NA	TGCGCCAGCAGCCAAGGATCGGGGCGGGGCGGCAATGAGCAGTTCTTC	CASSQGSGRGGNEQFF
NA	TRBV19	TRBJ1-5	18	NA	TGTGCCAGTAGTATTAAGCGCGGGACCCTGACGAGCAATCAGCCCCAGCATTTT	CASSIKRGTLTSNQPQHF
NA	TRBV13	TRBJ1-6	12	NA	TGTGCCAGCCAATCCTATAATTCACCCCTCCACTTT	CASQSYNSPLHF
TRBD1	TRBV7-7	TRBJ2-2	14	NA	TGTGCCAGCAGCTTGACAGGGAGCACCGGGGAGCTGTTTTTT	CASSLTGSTGELFF
TRBD2	TRBV30	TRBJ2-3	14	NA	TGTGCCTGGAGTAAGGGAGGGAGAGCAGATACGCAGTATTTT	CAWSKGGRADTQYF
NA	TRBV7-2	TRBJ2-5	13	NA	TGTGCCAGCAGCACCGGACAGAAGGAGACCCAGTACTTC	CASSTGQKETQYF
TRBD2	TRBV15	TRBJ2-4	15	NA	TGTGCCACCAGCAGAGATTTAACGGGGGGGTATATTCAGTACTTC	CATSRDLTGGYIQYF
TRBD1	TRBV6-5	TRBJ2-7	15	once	TGTGCCAGCAGTTACTCTGGGACAGGGTCCTACGAGCAGTACTTC	CASSYSGTGSYEQYF
NA	TRBV20-1	TRBJ1-3	11	NA	TGCAGTGCTATATCCGGAAACACCATATATTTT	CSAISGNTIYF
NA	TRBV10-3	TRBJ2-2	14	NA	TGTGCCATCAGTGGCCTGGCAGACACCGGGGAGCTGTTTTTT	CAISGLADTGELFF
NA	TRBV28	TRBJ2-3	14	many	TGTGCCAGCAGGGGGAGGGGGGGATCAGATACGCAGTATTTT	CASRGRGGSDTQYF
NA	TRBV2	TRBJ2-3	13	NA	TGTGCCAGCAGCGTAGACTCCACAGATACGCAGTATTTT	CASSVDSTDTQYF
NA	TRBV6-2/TRBV6-3	TRBJ1-2	13	NA	TGTGCCAGCAGTTACTCAGCTGTCTATGGCTACACCTTC	CASSYSAVYGYTF
TRBD2	TRBV6-2/TRBV6-3	TRBJ2-3	17	once	TGTGCCAGCAGTTACCCTACGGGCAGCGGGAGGACAGATACGCAGTATTTT	CASSYPTGSGRTDTQYF
NA	TRBV10-3	TRBJ2-7	11	NA	TGTGCCATCAGTACCGGGAACGAGCAGTACTTC	CAISTGNEQYF
NA	TRBV27	TRBJ1-4	16	NA	TGTGCCAGCAGTTTGGCGGTGGGGGCCGGTAATGAAAAACTGTTTTTT	CASSLAVGAGNEKLFF